The 26 T cell receptor beta chains reported below all come from one sample, sequenced in a study of blood T cell repertoires in COVID-19. Assay: immunoSEQ multiplex PCR; the TCRdb copy retains only in-frame clones and omits some. Of tens of thousands of clones in the sample, more than 60% were seen once. Sequenced input: peripheral blood. The receptors come from a human donor in a cohort sampled during active COVID-19.

The genes are TRBV6-6 and TRBJ2-1; D unresolved. V was shortened by 0 bases and J by 7 bases, with 7 bases between the two germline ends. CDR3 length: 13 residues. Germline lookup yields CDR1 MNHNY and CDR2 SVGAGI (reference sequence). The CDR3 DNA is TGTGCCAGCAGTTACTCCCAGAGGAATGAGCAGTTCTTC. Its translation is CASSYSQRNEQFF.

CDR3 bases: TGTGCCAGCAGTCAAAGACTAGCGGGAGGGAGGGGGTATGACCAAGAGACCCAGTACTTC. Encoded protein: CASSQRLAGGRGYDQETQYF. The rearrangement links TRBV5-5 to TRBJ2-5, with 14 bases identical to TRBD2. CDR3 size: 20 residues. The ends lost 5 bases at V and 0 bases at J; junction bases unmatched: 15. Germline V lookup: CDR1 SGHKS, CDR2 YYEKEE (reference sequence).

In its sample, this clone was seen once. The chain is built from TRBV29-1 and TRBJ2-1, with 7 bases fitting TRBD1. Germline CDR1 reads SQVTM; CDR2 reads ANQGSEA. V shed 3 bases and J 4 bases; nucleotides not matched to a gene: 3. The CDR3 is made up of 13 amino acids. CDR3 nucleotide sequence: TGCAGCGTTGACAGGGGGAGTTACAATGAGCAGTTCTTC. Its protein is CSVDRGSYNEQFF.

V is TRBV7-2 and J is TRBJ2-1; no firm D call. V dropped 2 bases and J dropped 9 bases, with 8 bases sitting between them. In germline, CDR1 is SGHTA, CDR2 FQGNSA. The CDR3 totals 12 residues. CDR3 amino acids: CASSLLGTEQFF. CDR3 coding DNA: TGTGCCAGCAGCTTACTCGGTACTGAGCAGTTCTTC.

This clone was detected only a few times. J is TRBJ1-5 and V is TRBV28, with D possibly matching TRBD1 (5 bases). This CDR3 has 15 amino acids. The germline V gene encodes CDR1 MDHEN and CDR2 SYDVKM. With 6 bases removed from V and 3 bases from J, the gap between germline ends came to 15 bases. The CDR3 DNA reads as TGTGCCAGCAGGGCCCCAGGGAATAACAATCAGCCCCAGCATTTT. This encodes CASRAPGNNNQPQHF.

This rearrangement joins TRBV9 to TRBJ2-5; D is perhaps TRBD1 (6 bases). CDR3 length: 17 residues. The germline V gene has CDR1 SGDLS and CDR2 YYNGEE. The ends were cut back, 1 base at V and 1 base at J, with 17 bases in the middle. DNA for the CDR3: TGTGCCAGCAGCGTAAAGTCCGCGGAGGACAGCCAAGAGACCCAGTACTTC. Protein sequence: CASSVKSAEDSQETQYF.

The chain employs TRBV25-1 and TRBJ1-2, with 12 bases fitting TRBD1. The germline V gene encodes CDR1 MGHDK and CDR2 SYGVNS. The length of the CDR3 is 17 residues. V was pared by 5 bases and J by 2 bases, with 9 bases of the junction left unmatched. The CDR3 spells CASSPSSGTGGNYGYTF. Written as DNA, the CDR3 is TGTGCCAGCAGTCCTAGTTCCGGGACAGGGGGCAACTATGGCTACACCTTC.

J is TRBJ2-7 and V is TRBV7-2, with 11 bases aligning to TRBD2. The CDR3 contains 15 residues. Germline-derived CDR1 and CDR2 are SGHTA and FQGNSA. After removal of 5 bases from V and 5 bases from J, the junction contained 8 bases not matched to a gene. CDR3 amino acids: CASSPRQLAGDEQYF. DNA of the CDR3: TGTGCCAGCAGCCCCAGACAACTAGCGGGAGACGAGCAGTACTTC.

The chain has TRBV9 and TRBJ2-7, with TRBD2 identical over 8 bases. Germline V gene sequence: CDR1 SGDLS, CDR2 YYNGEE. Trimming removed 4 bases from V and 2 bases from J; junction bases left unmatched: 8. This CDR3 spans 15 amino acids. Here the CDR3 reads CASSLSRGGPYEQYF. The CDR3 bases are TGTGCCAGCAGCCTATCTCGGGGGGGTCCCTACGAGCAGTACTTC.

The CDR3, as DNA: TGTGCCAGCAGTCAAGCCCCCCTAGCGCGACACTCCTACGAGCAGTACTTC. This translates into CASSQAPLARHSYEQYF. The rearrangement uses TRBV27 and TRBJ2-7; perhaps TRBD2 as D (6 bases). The V gene lost 5 bases and the J gene lost 0 bases, with 20 bases spanning the gap. CDR1 is MNHEY and CDR2 is SMNVEV in the germline V gene (reference sequence). The length of the CDR3 is 17 residues.

The genes are TRBV9 and TRBJ2-2; weak D call: TRBD1 (5 bases). From germline, CDR1 is SGDLS and CDR2 YYNGEE. V was trimmed by 0 bases and J by 0 bases, leaving 9 bases between them. This CDR3 is built from 16 residues. CDR3 sequence (DNA): TGTGCCAGCAGCGTAGACAGGACATCGAACACCGGGGAGCTGTTTTTT. Protein sequence: CASSVDRTSNTGELFF.

This clone was counted between two and nine times. The chain has TRBV19 and TRBJ1-1; 7 bases match TRBD1. Losses at the gene ends were 5 bases for V and 1 base for J; bases not matched to a gene: 7. The length of the CDR3 is 15 residues. Germline V lookup: CDR1 LNHDA, CDR2 SQIVND (reference sequence). The CDR3 nucleotides are TGTGCCAGTAGTGAACACAGGGGATCGAACACTGAAGCTTTCTTT. Residues: CASSEHRGSNTEAFF.

The chain combines TRBV7-8 with TRBJ2-7, with D possibly being TRBD2 (6 bases). Germline CDR1 SGHVS, CDR2 FQNEAQ. The length of the CDR3 is 15 residues. V gave up 5 bases and J gave up 6 bases, with 20 bases separating them. The chain's CDR3 is CASSRGRGGSGEQYF. In DNA, the CDR3 is TGTGCCAGCAGCCGCGGACGTGGAGGGTCGGGCGAGCAGTACTTC. Filled out from reference TRBV7-8 and TRBJ2-7, the complete variable domain reads GAGVSQSPRYKVAKRGQDVALRCDPISGHVSLFWYQQALGQGPEFLTYFQNEAQLDKSGLPSDRFFAERPEGSVSTLKIQRTQQEDSAVYLCASSRGRGGSGEQYFGPGTRLTVT.

This clone was observed a single time. V usage is TRBV5-4 and J usage is TRBJ2-1; 11 bases align to TRBD2. This CDR3 comprises 15 residues. The V and J ends lost 3 bases and 2 bases, in that order; junction bases with no gene match: 1. Per the germline V gene, CDR1 is SGHNT and CDR2 is YYREEE (reference sequence). CDR3 sequence: CASSYSGRAYNEQFF. For the CDR3, the DNA is TGTGCCAGCAGCTATAGCGGGAGGGCCTACAATGAGCAGTTCTTC.

In this sample, this clone turned up many times. The gene calls are TRBV30 and TRBJ1-3; D is perhaps TRBD1 (5 bases). CDR1 GTSNPN and CDR2 SVGIG come from the germline V gene (reference sequence). The length of the CDR3 is 15 residues. Trimming took 1 base from V and 3 from J, leaving 13 bases between them. The chain's CDR3 is CAWSALTALGNTIYF. Written as DNA, the CDR3 is TGTGCCTGGAGTGCCCTGACAGCGCTTGGAAACACCATATATTTT.

The CDR3 DNA is TGTGCCATCAGTGTGGCCGGGACTAGCGGGAAAAATGAGCAGTTCTTC. It yields the protein CAISVAGTSGKNEQFF. The rearrangement joins TRBV10-3 to TRBJ2-1, with 13 bases matching TRBD2. The V segment lost 4 bases and the J segment 7 bases; nucleotides outside the gene matches: 7. The CDR3 has 16 residues. Germline CDR1 reads ENHRY; CDR2 reads SYGVKD.

The chain couples TRBV18 to TRBJ2-1; 11 bases are shared with TRBD2. J lost 7 bases, V lost 3 bases, and 8 bases had no gene match. CDR1 is KGHSH and CDR2 is LQKENI in the germline V gene. The CDR3 is 16 amino acids. Written as DNA, the CDR3 is TGTGCCAGCTCACCTATTACTAGCGGGAGTATGAATGAGCAGTTCTTC. Encoded protein: CASSPITSGSMNEQFF.

V gene TRBV28 combines with J gene TRBJ1-5, with TRBD1 matching over 8 bases. The length of the CDR3 is 15 residues. Per germline, CDR1 MDHEN and CDR2 SYDVKM. Trimming cost V 5 bases and J 6 bases; bases outside gene matches: 9. The CDR3 protein is CASSPGGAGSQPQHF. The CDR3 DNA follows: TGTGCCAGCAGTCCAGGGGGCGCCGGGAGTCAGCCCCAGCATTTT.

The genes are TRBV19 and TRBJ2-3, with D perhaps TRBD2 (5 bases). Deletions cut 4 bases from V and 6 bases from J, with 17 bases between. The CDR3 covers 15 residues. Germline V gives CDR1 LNHDA, CDR2 SQIVND (reference sequence). Here the CDR3 reads CASSNGGAGDDTQYF. The CDR3 coding sequence is TGTGCCAGTAGTAATGGAGGTGCTGGGGATGATACGCAGTATTTT.

The chain combines TRBV4-3 with TRBJ2-7; 13 bases fit TRBD2. CDR3 length: 18 amino acids. Trimming took 1 base from V and 2 from J; bases not matched to a gene: 8. Germline loops: CDR1 LGHNA, CDR2 YSLEER. As DNA, the CDR3 is TGCGCCAGCAGCCAAGCTCCCAGGGGACTAGCGGGAACCTACGAGCAGTACTTC. Its translation: CASSQAPRGLAGTYEQYF.

J is TRBJ2-3 and V is TRBV28, with TRBD1 matching 7 bases. The V segment lost 7 bases and the J segment 6 bases; nucleotides outside the gene matches: 10. The CDR3 has 14 amino acids. In germline, CDR1 is MDHEN, CDR2 SYDVKM. CDR3 protein: CASNNRGSRDTQYF. The CDR3 nucleotides read TGTGCCAGCAATAACAGGGGATCGCGGGATACGCAGTATTTT.

The genes are TRBV28 and TRBJ2-7; TRBD1 matches at 8 bases. The CDR3 extends over 15 amino acids. V was clipped by 2 bases and J by 2 bases; unmatched bases: 5. The V gene's germline CDR1 is MDHEN and CDR2 SYDVKM. CDR3 coding DNA: TGTGCCAGCAGTTTAGCCGCAGGGGGCACCTACGAGCAGTACTTC. Translating gives CASSLAAGGTYEQYF.

V is TRBV7-2 and J is TRBJ2-5; 15 positions agree with TRBD2. J lost 10 bases, V lost 3 bases, and 3 bases had no gene match. CDR3 length: 14 amino acids. Per germline, CDR1 SGHTA and CDR2 FQGNSA. CDR3 sequence: CASSLGLAGGSQYF. The CDR3 bases are TGTGCCAGCAGCTTGGGACTAGCGGGGGGTAGCCAGTACTTC.

The J gene is TRBJ1-4, the V gene TRBV2; D not certain. Germline assignment: CDR1 SNHLY and CDR2 FYNNEI. There are 14 residues in the CDR3. Trimming stripped 3 bases from V and 4 bases from J, with 9 bases between. The CDR3 nucleotides read TGTGCCAGCAGTGATTTGCAGTTTAATGAAAAACTGTTTTTT. It yields the protein CASSDLQFNEKLFF.

This clone came up a few times. The chain joins TRBV30 to TRBJ2-2, with 12 bases identical to TRBD2. After removal of 3 bases from V and 5 bases from J, the junction contained 4 bases not matched to a gene. The CDR3 runs to 15 residues. From germline, CDR1 is GTSNPN and CDR2 SVGIG (reference sequence). In nucleotides, the CDR3 is TGTGCCTGGAGCAGGGGACTAGCGGGTACCGGGGAGCTGTTTTTT. Amino acids: CAWSRGLAGTGELFF.

The chain joins TRBV3-1 (or the pseudogene TRBV3-2) to TRBJ2-5; D is uncertain. The germline V gene encodes CDR1 LGHDT and CDR2 YNNKEL (reference sequence). CDR3 length equals 12 residues. The germline V and J ends were trimmed by 7 bases and 9 bases, with 15 bases remaining between them. The CDR3 sequence is CASNRGATAQYF. The CDR3 nucleotides read TGTGCCAGCAACCGAGGCGCAACGGCCCAGTACTTC.